This is a list of T cell receptor beta chains from one sample in a study of shared clonotypes between healthy human individuals. Assay used: immunoSEQ multiplex PCR; TCRdb lists only in-frame clones, some missing. The repertoire consists of about 960,000 clones, with approximately 80% occurring once and the leading ten covering approximately 1.5%. Sequencing input: memory CD4+ T cells sorted from blood. These receptor sequences come from a man aged 18 to 30 in good health. Each CDR3 is given with its conserved first and last residue. D genes are given only for firm matches. Size is omitted from some rows. Given values are once, few, many or a class for expanded clones.

TRBD2,many,TRBJ2-3,TRBV7-8,CASSLRASGSDTQYF,TGTGCCAGCAGCTTAAGGGCTAGCGGGTCAGATACGCAGTATTTT
.,.,TRBJ2-2,TRBV9,CASSQVTNAGELFF,TGTGCCAGCAGCCAAGTGACGAACGCCGGGGAGCTGTTTTTT
.,few,TRBJ2-1,TRBV5-1,CASSFEGPGSEQFF,TGCGCCAGCAGCTTTGAGGGACCTGGGAGTGAGCAGTTCTTC
.,once,TRBJ2-5,TRBV7-3,CASSLTVSTAGSQETQYF,TGTGCCAGCAGCTTAACTGTTTCAACGGCGGGGTCCCAAGAGACCCAGTACTTC
.,.,TRBJ1-2,TRBV19,CASNQGNYQANYGYTF,TGTGCCAGTAACCAGGGAAACTACCAAGCTAACTATGGCTACACCTTC
TRBD1,.,TRBJ1-6,TRBV11-2,CASSPGTANNSPLHF,TGTGCCAGCAGCCCGGGGACAGCAAATAATTCACCCCTCCACTTT
.,few,TRBJ2-7,TRBV27,CASSRYGSSYEQYF,TGTGCCAGCAGCCGTTACGGGAGCTCCTACGAGCAGTACTTC
TRBD1,.,TRBJ1-4,TRBV30,CAWDPGQGEKLFF,TGTGCCTGGGACCCGGGACAGGGAGAAAAACTGTTTTTT
TRBD1,.,TRBJ2-7,TRBV12-5,CASGLVVGQGVPYEQYF,TGTGCTAGTGGTTTGGTGGTAGGACAGGGGGTTCCCTACGAGCAGTACTTC
TRBD1,.,TRBJ2-7,TRBV6-5,CASSYSGQGAIEQYF,TGTGCCAGCAGTTACTCGGGACAGGGGGCCATCGAGCAGTACTTC
TRBD1,.,TRBJ1-6,TRBV5-6,CASSSRQGAGNSPLHF,TGTGCCAGCAGCTCAAGACAGGGGGCGGGGAATTCACCCCTCCACTTT
.,.,TRBJ2-7,TRBV5-1,CASSFGGGLYEQYF,TGCGCCAGCAGCTTTGGGGGAGGCCTCTACGAGCAGTACTTC
.,.,TRBJ1-5,TRBV6-5,CASSNMNNQPQHF,TGTGCCAGCTCAAACATGAACAATCAGCCCCAGCATTTT
TRBD1,many,TRBJ2-2,TRBV19,CASSIIGQGLTGELFF,TGTGCCAGTAGTATAATTGGACAGGGTCTCACCGGGGAGCTGTTTTTT
.,.,TRBJ1-1,TRBV11-2,CASSFGGASTEAFF,TGTGCCAGCAGCTTCGGGGGGGCTTCCACTGAAGCTTTCTTT
.,.,TRBJ2-7,TRBV11-3,CASSFETSSYEQYF,TGTGCCAGCAGCTTCGAAACTAGCTCGTACGAGCAGTACTTC
.,.,TRBJ1-1,TRBV2,CASSVQGWNTEAFF,TGTGCCAGCAGTGTACAGGGATGGAACACTGAAGCTTTCTTT
TRBD1,.,TRBJ1-5,TRBV4-1,CASSRTTGTSNQPQHF,TGCGCCAGCAGCCGAACGACAGGGACTAGCAATCAGCCCCAGCATTTT
.,many,TRBJ1-2,TRBV7-2,CASRSADSGLFRWDYGYTF,TGTGCCAGCAGGTCTGCTGACAGCGGGCTATTTCGATGGGACTATGGCTACACCTTC
.,.,TRBJ2-1,TRBV30,CAWSWAYNEQFF,TGTGCCTGGAGTTGGGCCTACAATGAGCAGTTCTTC
.,.,TRBJ2-4,TRBV7-7,CASSPAPEGTSIQYF,TGTGCTAGCAGCCCCGCCCCCGAGGGGACAAGCATTCAGTACTTC
.,.,TRBJ2-2,TRBV5-1,CASSSAVTANTGELFF,TGCGCCAGCAGCTCCGCGGTAACCGCGAACACCGGGGAGCTGTTTTTT
TRBD2,.,TRBJ2-1,TRBV19,CASSIAGGLNEQFF,TGTGCCAGTAGTATAGCGGGAGGGCTGAATGAGCAGTTCTTC
TRBD2,.,TRBJ2-3,TRBV7-9,CASSPYGLAGYLTDTQYF,TGTGCCAGCAGCCCCTACGGACTAGCGGGGTACCTCACAGATACGCAGTATTTT
.,.,TRBJ2-5,TRBV10-1,CASSESGLAFSRETQYF,TGCGCCAGCAGTGAGTCCGGCCTAGCGTTTTCCAGGGAGACCCAGTACTTC
.,many,TRBJ1-1,TRBV9,CASSSGDLRLEAFF,TGTGCCAGCAGCTCAGGGGACTTGCGCCTCGAAGCTTTCTTT
.,.,TRBJ1-3,TRBV5-6,CASSWGGSSGNTIYF,TGTGCCAGCAGCTGGGGGGGCTCCTCTGGAAACACCATATATTTT
.,few,TRBJ1-4,TRBV29-1,CSASPANNEKLFF,TGCAGCGCTTCGCCAGCCAACAATGAAAAACTGTTTTTT
.,.,TRBJ2-7,TRBV9,CASNRDGPAYEQYF,TGTGCCAGCAATCGAGACGGGCCGGCCTACGAGCAGTACTTC
.,.,TRBJ2-5,TRBV9,CASSPGQETQYF,TGTGCCAGCAGCCCGGGCCAAGAGACCCAGTACTTC
.,.,TRBJ2-2,TRBV15,CATSIENPGLRTGELFF,TGTGCCACCAGCATCGAGAATCCGGGGCTGAGGACCGGGGAGCTGTTTTTT
TRBD1,.,TRBJ2-3,TRBV4-2,CASSQGQGAGDTQYF,TGTGCCAGCAGCCAAGGACAGGGGGCGGGAGATACGCAGTATTTT
.,once,TRBJ2-7,TRBV7-2,CASSEYGREQYF,TGTGCCAGCAGCGAGTATGGTCGAGAGCAGTACTTC
.,.,TRBJ1-3,TRBV6-1,CASSVTQAGNTIYF,TGTGCCAGCAGTGTGACGCAGGCTGGAAACACCATATATTTT
.,.,TRBJ1-6,TRBV5-4,CASSSSEYNSPLHF,TGTGCCAGCAGCTCCTCGGAGTATAATTCACCCCTCCACTTT
.,.,TRBJ1-1,TRBV29-1,CSVKEGWGGSTEAFF,TGCAGCGTCAAAGAAGGGTGGGGGGGCAGCACTGAAGCTTTCTTT
.,once,TRBJ2-2,TRBV7-9,CASRDTKVNTGELFF,TGTGCCAGCCGGGACACCAAAGTTAACACCGGGGAGCTGTTTTTT
.,many,TRBJ2-7,TRBV5-1,CASSLGGGYEQYF,TGCGCCAGCAGCTTGGGCGGAGGCTACGAGCAGTACTTC
.,.,TRBJ1-4,TRBV29-1,CSVHENEKLFF,TGCAGCGTCCACGAAAATGAAAAACTGTTTTTT
TRBD2,.,TRBJ2-3,TRBV7-3,CASSLGTSEFTDTQYF,TGTGCCAGCAGCTTGGGCACTAGCGAATTTACAGATACGCAGTATTTT
.,.,TRBJ2-2,TRBV5-1,CASSSGPSWAGELFF,TGCGCCAGCAGCTCTGGACCCTCGTGGGCCGGGGAGCTGTTTTTT
.,.,TRBJ2-5,TRBV11-3,CASSLYGDEKTQYF,TGTGCCAGCAGCTTATACGGGGATGAAAAGACCCAGTACTTC
TRBD2,few,TRBJ2-1,TRBV7-2,CASSRGQLAGGEGEQFF,TGTGCCAGCAGTCGGGGCCAACTAGCGGGAGGAGAGGGTGAGCAGTTCTTC
TRBD1,.,TRBJ1-2,TRBV2,CASSPRQGHGYTF,TGTGCCAGCAGCCCGAGACAGGGGCATGGCTACACCTTC
TRBD1,.,TRBJ1-2,TRBV11-2,CASSEGAGHFYGYTF,TGTGCCAGCAGCGAGGGGGCCGGACACTTCTATGGCTACACCTTC
.,.,TRBJ2-5,TRBV6-1,CASSEFGSIHETQYF,TGTGCCAGCAGTGAATTCGGCAGTATACACGAGACCCAGTACTTC
.,.,TRBJ1-4,TRBV5-5,CASSRGGGEKLFF,TGTGCCAGCAGCCGTGGAGGTGGTGAAAAACTGTTTTTT
.,many,TRBJ1-5,TRBV19,CASSIRGMNQPQHF,TGTGCCAGTAGTATACGGGGGATGAATCAGCCCCAGCATTTT
.,few,TRBJ1-2,TRBV6-1,CASSDRDGYTF,TGTGCCAGCAGTGACAGAGATGGCTACACCTTC
.,medium-sized,TRBJ1-1,TRBV2,CASSERRGPQNTEAFF,TGTGCCAGCAGTGAGAGGAGGGGCCCACAGAACACTGAAGCTTTCTTT
.,.,TRBJ2-3,TRBV6-1,CASSVGFTGSSTDTQYF,TGTGCCAGCAGTGTGGGGTTTACGGGGTCTAGCACAGATACGCAGTATTTT
.,.,TRBJ2-3,TRBV2,CASSGQSTDTQYF,TGTGCCAGCAGTGGACAGTCCACAGATACGCAGTATTTT
TRBD1,many,TRBJ1-1,TRBV11-2,CASSLAPGGNTEAFF,TGTGCCAGCAGCTTAGCCCCAGGGGGGAACACTGAAGCTTTCTTT
TRBD1,.,TRBJ1-6,TRBV30,CAWSVDRARSPLHF,TGTGCCTGGAGTGTAGACAGGGCCCGTTCACCCCTCCACTTT
TRBD1,once,TRBJ2-7,TRBV9,CASSVGPGGDYEQYF,TGTGCCAGCAGCGTAGGGCCAGGGGGCGACTACGAGCAGTACTTC
.,.,TRBJ2-3,TRBV19,CASSIRDTQYF,TGTGCCAGTAGTATAAGGGATACGCAGTATTTT
TRBD1,.,TRBJ1-4,TRBV6-1,CASSGQGAALREKLFF,TGTGCCAGCAGTGGACAGGGAGCCGCACTTAGGGAAAAACTGTTTTTT
TRBD2,.,TRBJ2-5,TRBV19,CASTSRVAGTETQYF,TGTGCCAGTACCTCCCGGGTAGCGGGTACGGAGACCCAGTACTTC
.,.,TRBJ2-5,TRBV5-4,CASSLEGTPSETQYF,TGTGCCAGCAGCTTGGAGGGGACCCCAAGCGAGACCCAGTACTTC